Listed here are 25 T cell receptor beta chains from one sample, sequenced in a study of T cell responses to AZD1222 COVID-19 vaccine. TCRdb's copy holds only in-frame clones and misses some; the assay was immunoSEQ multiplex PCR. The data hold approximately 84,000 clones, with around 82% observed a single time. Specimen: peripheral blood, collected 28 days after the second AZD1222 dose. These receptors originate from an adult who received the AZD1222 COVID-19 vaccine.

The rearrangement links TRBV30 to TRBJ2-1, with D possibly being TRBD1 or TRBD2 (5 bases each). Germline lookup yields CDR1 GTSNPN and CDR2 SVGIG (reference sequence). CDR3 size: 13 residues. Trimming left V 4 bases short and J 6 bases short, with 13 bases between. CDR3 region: CAWNQGGGNEQFF. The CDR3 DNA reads TGTGCCTGGAATCAGGGTGGGGGCAATGAGCAGTTCTTC.

This chain's CDR3 is CASSVSGEGIAFF. CDR3 DNA sequence: TGTGCCAGCAGCGTGTCGGGAGAGGGGATTGCTTTCTTT. This sequence joins TRBV9 and TRBJ1-1; maybe TRBD1 (5 bases). Germline CDR1 reads SGDLS; CDR2 reads YYNGEE. The CDR3 sequence is 13 residues long. V was shortened by 2 bases and J by 11 bases, with 16 bases between the two germline ends.

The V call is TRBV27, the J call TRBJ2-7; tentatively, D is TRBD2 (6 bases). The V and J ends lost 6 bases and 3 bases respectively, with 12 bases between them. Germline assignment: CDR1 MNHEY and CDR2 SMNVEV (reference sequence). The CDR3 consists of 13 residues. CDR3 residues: CASRREQYYEQYF. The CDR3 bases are TGTGCCAGCAGGCGGGAACAGTACTACGAGCAGTACTTC.

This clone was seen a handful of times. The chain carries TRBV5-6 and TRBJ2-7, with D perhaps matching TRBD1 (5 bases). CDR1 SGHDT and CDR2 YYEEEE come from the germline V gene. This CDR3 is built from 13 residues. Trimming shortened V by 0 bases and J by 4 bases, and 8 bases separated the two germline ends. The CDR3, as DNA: TGTGCCAGCAGCTTGGGCAGGGAATACGAGCAGTACTTC. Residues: CASSLGREYEQYF.

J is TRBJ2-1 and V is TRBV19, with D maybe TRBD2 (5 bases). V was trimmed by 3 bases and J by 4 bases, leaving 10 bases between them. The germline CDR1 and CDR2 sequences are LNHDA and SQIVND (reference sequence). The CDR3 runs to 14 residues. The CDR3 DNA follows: TGTGCCAGTAGTATGAGCGGAGCTTACAATGAGCAGTTCTTC. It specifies CASSMSGAYNEQFF.

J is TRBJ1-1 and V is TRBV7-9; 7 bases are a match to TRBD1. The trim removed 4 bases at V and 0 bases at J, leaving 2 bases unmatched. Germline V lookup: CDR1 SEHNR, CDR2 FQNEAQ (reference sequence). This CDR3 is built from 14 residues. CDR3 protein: CASSSDRLNTEAFF. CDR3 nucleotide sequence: TGTGCCAGCAGCTCGGACAGGTTGAACACTGAAGCTTTCTTT.

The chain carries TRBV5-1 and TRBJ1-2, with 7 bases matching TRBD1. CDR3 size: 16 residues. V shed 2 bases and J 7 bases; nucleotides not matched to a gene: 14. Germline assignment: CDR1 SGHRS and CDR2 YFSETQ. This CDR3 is CASSLIGTELTGGYTF. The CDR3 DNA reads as TGCGCCAGCAGCTTAATCGGGACAGAACTCACGGGTGGCTACACCTTC.

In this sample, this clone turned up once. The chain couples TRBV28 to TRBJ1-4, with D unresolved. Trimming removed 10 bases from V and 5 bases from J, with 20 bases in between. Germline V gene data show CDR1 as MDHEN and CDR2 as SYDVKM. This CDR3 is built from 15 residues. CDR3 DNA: TGTGCCACCAAATTTGGCGGATCTGCGAATGAAAAACTGTTTTTT. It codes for CATKFGGSANEKLFF.

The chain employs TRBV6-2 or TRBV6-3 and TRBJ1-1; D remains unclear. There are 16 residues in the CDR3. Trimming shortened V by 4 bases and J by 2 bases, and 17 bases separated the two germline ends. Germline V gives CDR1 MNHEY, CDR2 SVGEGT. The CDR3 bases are TGTGCCAGCAGTTTCCGCGTGGAGGTTTTTAACACTGAAGCTTTCTTT. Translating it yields CASSFRVEVFNTEAFF.

The CDR3 coding sequence is TGTGCCAGCAGCTGGGACAGGTTTAATCAGCCCCAGCATTTT. As protein: CASSWDRFNQPQHF. The chain combines TRBV7-8 with TRBJ1-5; TRBD1 matches 8 bases. Germline V gene data show CDR1 as SGHVS and CDR2 as FQNEAQ. This CDR3 spans 14 amino acids. The junction had 3 bases not matched to a gene; V was cut back by 4 bases and J by 4 bases.

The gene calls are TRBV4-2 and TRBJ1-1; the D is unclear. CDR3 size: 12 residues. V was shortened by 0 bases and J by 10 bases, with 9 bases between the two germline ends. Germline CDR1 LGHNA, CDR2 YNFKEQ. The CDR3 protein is CASSQELSVAFF. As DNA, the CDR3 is TGTGCCAGCAGCCAAGAGTTGTCGGTAGCTTTCTTT.

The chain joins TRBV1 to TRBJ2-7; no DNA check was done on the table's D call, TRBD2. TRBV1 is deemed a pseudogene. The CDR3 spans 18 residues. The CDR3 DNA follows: TGCACCAGCAGCCACCTCTATTCGGCTAGCGGAGTTTTCTACGAGCAGTACTTC. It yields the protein CTSSHLYSASGVFYEQYF.

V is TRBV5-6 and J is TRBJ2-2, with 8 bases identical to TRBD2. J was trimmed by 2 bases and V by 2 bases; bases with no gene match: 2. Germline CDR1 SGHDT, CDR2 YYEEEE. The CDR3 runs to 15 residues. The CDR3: CASSLAGVNTGELFF. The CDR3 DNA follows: TGTGCCAGCAGCTTAGCGGGAGTTAACACCGGGGAGCTGTTTTTT. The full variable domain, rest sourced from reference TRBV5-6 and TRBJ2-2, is DAGVTQSPTHLIKTRGQQVTLRCSPKSGHDTVSWYQQALGQGPQFIFQYYEEEERQRGNFPDRFSGHQFPNYSSELNVNALLLGDSALYLCASSLAGVNTGELFFGEGSRLTVL.

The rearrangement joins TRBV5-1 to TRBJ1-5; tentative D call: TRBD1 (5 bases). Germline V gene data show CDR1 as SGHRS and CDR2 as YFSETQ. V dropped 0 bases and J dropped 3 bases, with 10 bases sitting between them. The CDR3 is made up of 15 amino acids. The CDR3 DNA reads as TGCGCCAGCAGCTTGGAAGGGGCTTACAATCAGCCCCAGCATTTT. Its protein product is CASSLEGAYNQPQHF. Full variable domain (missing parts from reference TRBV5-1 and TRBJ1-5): KAGVTQTPRYLIKTRGQQVTLSCSPISGHRSVSWYQQTPGQGLQFLFEYFSETQRNKGNFPGRFSGRQFSNSRSEMNVSTLELGDSALYLCASSLEGAYNQPQHFGDGTRLSIL.

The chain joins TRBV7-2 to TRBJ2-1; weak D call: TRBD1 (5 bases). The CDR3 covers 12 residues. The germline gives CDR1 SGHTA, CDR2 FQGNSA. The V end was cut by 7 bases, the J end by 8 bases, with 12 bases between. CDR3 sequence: CASNSAGYEQFF. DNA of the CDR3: TGTGCCAGCAACTCGGCAGGGTATGAGCAGTTCTTC.

For the CDR3, the DNA is TGTGCCAGCAGCCAAGAGGTAGAGACCCAGTACTTC. Translated: CASSQEVETQYF. V usage is TRBV3-1 (or the pseudogene TRBV3-2) and J usage is TRBJ2-5; no reliable D call. Germline V gene sequence: CDR1 LGHDT, CDR2 YNNKEL (reference sequence). Trimming removed 0 bases from V and 4 bases from J, with 3 bases in between. The CDR3 is 12 residues long.

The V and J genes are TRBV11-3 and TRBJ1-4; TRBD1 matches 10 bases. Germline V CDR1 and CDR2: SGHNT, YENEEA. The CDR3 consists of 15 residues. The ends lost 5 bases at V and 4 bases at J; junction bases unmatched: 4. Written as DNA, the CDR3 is TGTGCCAGCAGCGTAGGACAGGGGGTTAATGAAAAACTGTTTTTT. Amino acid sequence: CASSVGQGVNEKLFF.

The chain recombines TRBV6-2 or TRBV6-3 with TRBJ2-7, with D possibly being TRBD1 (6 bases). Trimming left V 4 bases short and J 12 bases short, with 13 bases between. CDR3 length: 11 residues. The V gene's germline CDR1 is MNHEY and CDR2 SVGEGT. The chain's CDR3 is CASSSGQKRYF. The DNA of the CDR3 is TGTGCCAGCAGTTCCGGACAGAAGCGGTACTTC.

The CDR3 loop reads CASSLGQGARNGYTF. The CDR3 DNA sequence: TGCGCCAGCAGCTTAGGACAGGGGGCGCGGAATGGCTACACCTTC. The rearrangement joins TRBV5-1 to TRBJ1-2; 11 nucleotides align to TRBD1. The CDR3 runs to 15 residues. The germline V gene encodes CDR1 SGHRS and CDR2 YFSETQ. V gave up 2 bases and J gave up 6 bases; unmatched junction bases: 6.

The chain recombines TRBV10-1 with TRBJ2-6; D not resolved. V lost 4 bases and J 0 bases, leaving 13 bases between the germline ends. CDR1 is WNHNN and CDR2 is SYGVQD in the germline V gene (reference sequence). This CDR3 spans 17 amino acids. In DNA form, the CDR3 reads TGCGCCAGCAGTGTAAGGTCCGGCCTCTCTGGGGCCAACGTCCTGACTTTC. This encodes CASSVRSGLSGANVLTF.

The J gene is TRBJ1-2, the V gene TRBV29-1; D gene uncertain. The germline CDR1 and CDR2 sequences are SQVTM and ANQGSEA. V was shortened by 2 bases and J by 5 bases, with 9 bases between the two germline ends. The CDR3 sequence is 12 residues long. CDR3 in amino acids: CSVELWGYGYTF. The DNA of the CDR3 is TGCAGCGTTGAATTATGGGGTTATGGCTACACCTTC. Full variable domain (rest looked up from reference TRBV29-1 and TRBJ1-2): SAVISQKPSRDICQRGTSLTIQCQVDSQVTMMFWYRQQPGQSLTLIATANQGSEATYESGFVIDKFPISRPNLTFSTLTVSNMSPEDSSIYLCSVELWGYGYTFGSGTRLTVV.

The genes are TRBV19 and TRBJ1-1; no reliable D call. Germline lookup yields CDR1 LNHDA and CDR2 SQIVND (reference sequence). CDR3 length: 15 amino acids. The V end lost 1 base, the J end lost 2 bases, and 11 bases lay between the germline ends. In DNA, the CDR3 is TGTGCCAGTAGTATAGGCCTGGCTTACAACACTGAAGCTTTCTTT. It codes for CASSIGLAYNTEAFF.

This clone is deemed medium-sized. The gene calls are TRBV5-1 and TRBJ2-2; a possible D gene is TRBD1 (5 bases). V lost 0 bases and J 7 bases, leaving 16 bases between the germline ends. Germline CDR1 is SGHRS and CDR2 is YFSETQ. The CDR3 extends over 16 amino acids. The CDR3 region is CASSLELAGQGGELFF. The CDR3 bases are TGCGCCAGCAGCTTGGAATTGGCTGGCCAGGGCGGGGAGCTGTTTTTT. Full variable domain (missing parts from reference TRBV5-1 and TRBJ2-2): KAGVTQTPRYLIKTRGQQVTLSCSPISGHRSVSWYQQTPGQGLQFLFEYFSETQRNKGNFPGRFSGRQFSNSRSEMNVSTLELGDSALYLCASSLELAGQGGELFFGEGSRLTVL.

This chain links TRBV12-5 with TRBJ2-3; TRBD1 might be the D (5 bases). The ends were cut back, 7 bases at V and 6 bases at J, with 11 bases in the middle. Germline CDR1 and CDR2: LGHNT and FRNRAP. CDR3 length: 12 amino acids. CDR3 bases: TGTGCTAGTGTGGGGCTGATCGATACGCAGTATTTT. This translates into CASVGLIDTQYF.

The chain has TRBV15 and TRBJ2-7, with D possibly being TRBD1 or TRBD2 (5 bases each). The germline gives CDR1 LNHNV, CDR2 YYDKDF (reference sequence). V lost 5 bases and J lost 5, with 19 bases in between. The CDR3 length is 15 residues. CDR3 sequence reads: CATSLETHQGDEQYF. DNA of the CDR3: TGTGCCACCAGCCTAGAAACCCACCAGGGAGACGAGCAGTACTTC. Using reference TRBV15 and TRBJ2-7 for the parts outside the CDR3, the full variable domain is DAMVIQNPRYQVTQFGKPVTLSCSQTLNHNVMYWYQQKSSQAPKLLFHYYDKDFNNEADTPDNFQSRRPNTSFCFLDIRSPGLGDTAMYLCATSLETHQGDEQYFGPGTRLTVT.